Below are 9 T cell receptor beta chains sequenced from a single sample in a study of shared clonotypes between healthy human individuals. Using immunoSEQ multiplex PCR, the repertoire was profiled, and TCRdb retains in-frame clones only, with some absent. The table has about 980,000 clones, 76% seen once. Sequencing was done on a sample of memory CD4+ T cells sorted from blood. As to subset: CD45RA-negative fraction. The origin of the receptors is a man aged 18 to 29 in good health.

In its sample, this clone was seen many times. This chain connects TRBV7-9 to TRBJ2-6, with a tentative D call TRBD2 (6 bases). Trimming shortened V by 1 base and J by 2 bases, and 9 bases separated the two germline ends. CDR3 size: 16 residues. Germline V gives CDR1 SEHNR, CDR2 FQNEAQ (reference sequence). CDR3 sequence reads: CASSLGGEAGANVLTF. DNA for the CDR3: TGTGCCAGCAGCTTAGGAGGGGAGGCTGGGGCCAACGTCCTGACTTTC.

This chain connects TRBV9 to TRBJ2-2; TRBD1 is a possible D gene (5 bases). The CDR3 consists of 17 residues. The germline V gene encodes CDR1 SGDLS and CDR2 YYNGEE. The ends were cut back, 1 base at V and 0 bases at J, with 13 bases in the middle. The DNA for the CDR3 is TGTGCCAGCAGCGTAAACCCACAGGCCGCGAACACCGGGGAGCTGTTTTTT. As protein: CASSVNPQAANTGELFF.

This chain connects TRBV5-1 to TRBJ2-3; 9 bases are a match to TRBD2. In germline, CDR1 is SGHRS, CDR2 YFSETQ. The CDR3 contains 16 residues. V shed 4 bases, J shed 0 bases, and the junction held 6 bases outside the gene matches. CDR3 DNA: TGCGCCAGCAGCGGCGGGAGGGCCGGTAGCACAGATACGCAGTATTTT. Translation: CASSGGRAGSTDTQYF.

The rearrangement joins TRBV10-2 to TRBJ2-7, with D unresolved. V was trimmed by 2 bases and J by 0 bases, leaving 8 bases between them. Germline V gene data show CDR1 as WSHSY and CDR2 as SAAADI. This CDR3 has 14 amino acids. The CDR3 DNA follows: TGCGCCAGCAGTGAGAGCGCCCGCTCCTACGAGCAGTACTTC. It yields the protein CASSESARSYEQYF.

This chain joins TRBV25-1 and TRBJ1-1; 7 nucleotides agree with TRBD1. The CDR3 is 17 amino acids. V gave up 6 bases and J gave up 0 bases; unmatched junction bases: 13. CDR1 MGHDK and CDR2 SYGVNS come from the germline V gene. The CDR3, as DNA: TGTGCCAGCAGCCAGTTAGGGGCAGGGGGATTGAACACTGAAGCTTTCTTT. Amino acids: CASSQLGAGGLNTEAFF.

The genes are TRBV7-2 and TRBJ2-7; 12 nucleotides line up with TRBD2. CDR3 size: 18 residues. Germline CDR1 reads SGHTA; CDR2 reads FQGNSA. The ends lost 5 bases at V and 0 bases at J; junction bases unmatched: 11. CDR3: CASSPRRTSGKGSYEQYF. The CDR3 coding sequence is TGTGCCAGCAGCCCTCGGAGGACTAGCGGGAAAGGCTCCTACGAGCAGTACTTC.

V is TRBV5-4 and J is TRBJ1-2; 11 bases line up with TRBD1. Germline loops: CDR1 SGHNT, CDR2 YYREEE (reference sequence). This CDR3 contains 15 residues. Trimming took 4 bases from V and 5 from J; bases not matched to a gene: 7. The CDR3 region has the DNA TGTGCCAGCAGCCCCGGACAGGGGGCAGTTTATGGCTACACCTTC. Its protein is CASSPGQGAVYGYTF. The full variable domain, completed using reference TRBV5-4 and TRBJ1-2, is ETGVTQSPTHLIKTRGQQVTLRCSSQSGHNTVSWYQQALGQGPQFIFQYYREEENGRGNFPPRFSGLQFPNYSSELNVNALELDDSALYLCASSPGQGAVYGYTFGSGTRLTVV.

V and J are TRBV27 and TRBJ2-3; maybe TRBD1 (7 bases). Trimming stripped 3 bases from V and 5 bases from J, with 21 bases between. The germline V gene has CDR1 MNHEY and CDR2 SMNVEV (reference sequence). The CDR3 loop spans 17 amino acids. The CDR3 sequence is CASSLAGAGGRIDTQYF. DNA for the CDR3: TGTGCCAGCAGTTTGGCCGGGGCAGGGGGGAGGATAGATACGCAGTATTTT.

The chain carries TRBV28 and TRBJ1-6, with D hard to call. Germline assignment: CDR1 MDHEN and CDR2 SYDVKM. The CDR3 has 14 residues. V was cut by 3 bases and J by 4 bases, with 7 bases left in between. The CDR3 reads CASSLAGYNSPLHF. CDR3 sequence (DNA): TGTGCCAGCAGTTTGGCAGGTTATAATTCACCCCTCCACTTT.